This T cell receptor (beta chain) was identified during a study of T cell responses to AZD1222 COVID-19 vaccine. About the study: Investigators merged groups given second doses at roughly 4 or roughly 12 weeks.

General study findings and limits: Seropositivity was recorded at baseline in only 6 or 7 AZD1222 recipients. Donor demographics were predominantly white British with a female majority; clonal diversity may be underestimated. Spike regions recognized by vaccine-associated CD4 TCRs spanned the protein, led by 160-218 and 743-854.

As concerns this clone: The antigen is not known.

From germline, CDR1 is KGHDR and CDR2 SFDVKD. This CDR3 comprises 14 residues. Trimming removed 6 bases at V and 2 bases at J, with 12 bases between. The data were produced by immunoSEQ multiplex PCR, yet TCRdb's version contains in-frame clones alone and is incomplete. The sample includes 90,000 to 150,000 clones, roughly 90% of them seen just once. The origin of this receptor is an adult in good health. Here the sequenced sample was peripheral blood, taken on day 0 of AZD1222 vaccination. This chain uses TRBV24-1 with TRBJ1-2; D may be TRBD1 (5 bases). The CDR3, as DNA: TGTGCCACCAGTTTAAGACAGAGAAACTATGGCTACACCTTC. This encodes CATSLRQRNYGYTF.